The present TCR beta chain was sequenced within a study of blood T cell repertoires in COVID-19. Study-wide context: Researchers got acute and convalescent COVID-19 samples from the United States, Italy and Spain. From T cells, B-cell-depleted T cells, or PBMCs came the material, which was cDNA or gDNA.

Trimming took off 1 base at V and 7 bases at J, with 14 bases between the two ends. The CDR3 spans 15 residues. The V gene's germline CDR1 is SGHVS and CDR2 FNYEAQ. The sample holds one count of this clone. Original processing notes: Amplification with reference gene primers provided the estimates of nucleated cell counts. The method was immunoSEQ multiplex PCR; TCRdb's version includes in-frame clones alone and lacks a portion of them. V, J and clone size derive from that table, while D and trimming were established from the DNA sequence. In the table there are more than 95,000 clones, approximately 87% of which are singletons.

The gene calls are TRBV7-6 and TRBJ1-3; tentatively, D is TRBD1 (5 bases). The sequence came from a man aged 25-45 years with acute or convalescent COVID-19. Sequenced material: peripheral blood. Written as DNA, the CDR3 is TGTGCCAGCAGCTTAGACGAACAGGTGTGGAACACCATATATTTT. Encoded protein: CASSLDEQVWNTIYF.